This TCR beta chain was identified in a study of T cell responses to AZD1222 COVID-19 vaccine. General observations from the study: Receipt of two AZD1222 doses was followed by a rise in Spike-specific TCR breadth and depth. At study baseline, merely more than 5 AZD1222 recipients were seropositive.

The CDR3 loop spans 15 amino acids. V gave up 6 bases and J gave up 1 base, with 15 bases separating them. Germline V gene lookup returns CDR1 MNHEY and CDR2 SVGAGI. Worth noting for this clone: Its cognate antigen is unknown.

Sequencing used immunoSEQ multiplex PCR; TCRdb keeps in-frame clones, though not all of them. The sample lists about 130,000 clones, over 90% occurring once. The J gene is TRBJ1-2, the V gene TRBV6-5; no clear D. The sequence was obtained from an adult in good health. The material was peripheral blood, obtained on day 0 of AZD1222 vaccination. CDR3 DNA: TGTGCCAGCAGCCCCATAGGGTTCATTAACTATGGCTACACCTTC. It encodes CASSPIGFINYGYTF.